This T cell receptor (beta chain) was sequenced for a study of T-cell reconstitution after alpha-beta-depleted transplantation in children (TCRdb year 2016). For the study in its entirety: Using TCR repertoire profiling, the study followed T-cell immune reconstitution in a quantitative way in children after TCRalphabeta/CD19-depleted allogeneic hematopoietic cell transplantation.

The CDR3 covers 14 residues, taking in both the cysteine and the phenylalanine. Of the read, only the CDR3 DNA is kept; its 42 bases are in frame from base 1. The trim is 1 base for V and 4 bases for J, with a gap of 10 bases between the germline ends. The germline V gene encodes CDR1 SGHTA and CDR2 FQGTGA. Preparation of the library involved PCR. The instrument given in TCRdb is Illumina HiSeq 2500. TCR libraries were prepared with molecular barcoding, using unique molecular identifiers to normalize TCRbeta repertoire quantification. TCRdb passed the public sequencing reads through fastp at Q25 and MiXCR, retaining productive beta sequences. Each entry merges the rows of one CDR3 protein and shows their most common DNA and genes. The table for this sample lists a few hundred thousand distinct CDR3 sequences; about 12% of them were counted only once. 5% to 6% of the sample lies in the top ten. This clonotype was seen many times. The specificity of this receptor is unknown. No much larger clone is present one base from it, and per-base qualities are unavailable.

In this chain, TRBV7-3 is recombined with TRBJ2-5, with a weak D call of TRBD2 (7 bases match). The sequence was collected from a human donor who donated a stem cell graft to a child with combined immunodeficiency. Sequences were derived from PBMCs from the stem cell graft donor, sampled from the stem cell graft. The bases read TGTGCCAGCAGCTTAAATGGGGGGGCAGAGACCCAGTACTTC. The resulting protein is CASSLNGGAETQYF.